This entry describes one T cell receptor (beta chain). The source of the sample is a study of shared clonotypes between healthy human individuals. The CDR3 extends over 16 amino acids. Germline values: CDR1 SGHTA, CDR2 FQGNSA. V lost 0 bases to trimming and J lost 4 bases, with 15 bases between them. Using immunoSEQ multiplex PCR, the repertoire was profiled, and TCRdb retains in-frame clones only, with some absent. The sample lists roughly 2.5 million clones; more than 80% were seen once. The specimen sequenced was naive CD4+ T cells sorted from blood. The subset denotes: CD45RA+ positively selected. The chain uses TRBV7-2 and TRBJ1-2; tentatively, D is TRBD1 (6 bases). The receptor comes from a man between 18 and 35 years old in good health. The CDR3 DNA follows: TGTGCCAGCAGCTTAGCGGTGGGGGGCGCAGGCTATGGCTACACCTTC. This gives the protein CASSLAVGGAGYGYTF. Supplemented by reference TRBV7-2 and TRBJ1-2, the full variable domain reads GAGVSQSPSNKVTEKGKDVELRCDPISGHTALYWYRQSLGQGLEFLIYFQGNSAPDKSGLPSDRFSAERTGGSVSTLTIQRTQQEDSAVYLCASSLAVGGAGYGYTFGSGTRLTVV.